This T cell receptor (beta chain) was sequenced during a study of beta chain features in type 1 diabetes. Study-level findings and limits: TCRB CDR3s were moderately but significantly shorter in Type 1 diabetes patients in all four CD4+ subsets.

In this sample, this clone turned up once. The antigen is not known. A read error is possible here, since a much larger clone lies one base away. Other DNA sequences in this specimen translate into the identical CDR3. Germline CDR1 and CDR2: MGHRA and YSYEKL. The CDR3 length is 13 residues. V lost 1 base, J lost 8 bases, and 9 bases lay in between. As every portion of the isolated RNA was reverse transcribed, the sequencing read expressed TCRB transcripts. Produced via immunoSEQ multiplex PCR; TCRdb's table is partial and in-frame only. The sample consists of around 140,000 clones, around 10% of them appearing once.

Specimen: central memory CD4+ T cells from blood. The TCR comes from a man between 25 and 39 years old with type 1 diabetes. The rearrangement uses TRBV4-1 and TRBJ2-4, with a possible D match to TRBD2 (5 bases). The CDR3 DNA is TGCGCCAGCAGCCAAGTGAAGGGAGACATTCAGTACTTC. Amino acids: CASSQVKGDIQYF.